Following are 30 T cell receptor beta chains from one sample sequenced in a study of OX40 agonist ivuxolimab in advanced cancers. The method was immunoSEQ multiplex PCR; TCRdb's version includes in-frame clones alone and lacks a portion of them. The sample lists 80,000 to 100,000 clones; approximately 94% were seen once. This sample comprised CD4+ or CD8+ T cells sorted from blood, obtained in a trial of the OX40 agonist ivuxolimab. The source is an adult with an advanced solid tumor such as melanoma, head and neck, liver or kidney cancer.

The CDR3 region has the DNA TGTGCCAGCAGCGTAAGGGACGTTAGCAATCAGCCCCAGCATTTT. Its translation is CASSVRDVSNQPQHF. V and J are TRBV9 and TRBJ1-5, with D possibly being TRBD1 (5 bases). Trimming removed 1 base at V and 0 bases at J, with 8 bases between. The CDR3 runs 15 residues. The germline V gene has CDR1 SGDLS and CDR2 YYNGEE.

The V call is TRBV5-4, the J call TRBJ1-1; TRBD1 matches 11 bases. Germline V gives CDR1 SGHNT, CDR2 YYREEE (reference sequence). The CDR3 length is 15 residues. Trimming cost V 4 bases and J 5 bases; bases outside gene matches: 7. DNA for the CDR3: TGTGCCAGCAGCATAGGACAGGGGGCGAGGACTGAAGCTTTCTTT. Amino acid sequence: CASSIGQGARTEAFF.

The gene calls are TRBV11-2 and TRBJ2-2; no clear D gene. Trimming left V 4 bases short and J 1 base short, with 7 bases between. The CDR3 length is 14 residues. From germline, CDR1 is SGHAT and CDR2 FQNNGV. In DNA form, the CDR3 reads TGTGCCAGCAGCTCACACTTGAACACCGGGGAGCTGTTTTTT. Translation: CASSSHLNTGELFF.

The rearrangement joins TRBV14 to TRBJ1-5, with D unclear. Looked up from germline, CDR1 is SGHDN and CDR2 is FVKESK. Trimming left V 1 base short and J 4 bases short, with 5 bases between. This CDR3 has 13 residues. CDR3 nucleotide sequence: TGTGCCAGCAGCCAAGCCTTGAATCAGCCCCAGCATTTT. As protein: CASSQALNQPQHF.

This chain connects TRBV7-9 to TRBJ1-2; D is possibly TRBD1 (5 bases). This CDR3 contains 16 residues. The germline gives CDR1 SEHNR, CDR2 FQNEAQ (reference sequence). Between the trimmed V and J ends, which lost 1 base and 4 bases, there was a span of 16 bases. DNA for the CDR3: TGTGCCAGCAGCTTAGGATCCAGGGTTGGGCGCTATGGCTACACCTTC. Translation: CASSLGSRVGRYGYTF.

The chain joins TRBV29-1 to TRBJ2-7; either TRBD1 or TRBD2 may fit D (5 bases each). Germline CDR1 SQVTM, CDR2 ANQGSEA. The CDR3 is made up of 15 amino acids. Deletions cut 6 bases from V and 4 bases from J, with 22 bases between. The CDR3 region is CSVVNFLGVGYEQYF. CDR3 bases: TGCAGCGTAGTCAACTTCTTGGGGGTCGGGTACGAGCAGTACTTC.

The chain is built from TRBV18 and TRBJ2-2; D call uncertain. This CDR3 has 12 residues. CDR1 KGHSH and CDR2 LQKENI come from the germline V gene. V was clipped by 4 bases and J by 3 bases, with 3 bases between them. CDR3 in amino acids: CASSQYTGELFF. In nucleotides, the CDR3 is TGTGCCAGCTCACAATACACCGGGGAGCTGTTTTTT.

The chain uses TRBV5-1 and TRBJ2-7, with D hard to call. With 3 bases removed from V and 4 bases from J, the gap between germline ends came to 8 bases. Germline-derived CDR1 and CDR2 are SGHRS and YFSETQ. This CDR3 contains 12 residues. The CDR3: CASSSKEYEQYF. In DNA, the CDR3 is TGCGCCAGCAGCTCGAAGGAGTACGAGCAGTACTTC.

Only one count was recorded for this clone. This chain connects TRBV5-1 to TRBJ1-5; D might be TRBD1 (6 bases). V lost 5 bases and J 2 bases, leaving 11 bases between the germline ends. From germline, CDR1 is SGHRS and CDR2 YFSETQ. The CDR3 covers 14 residues. The CDR3 region is CASSIQGGNQPQHF. The DNA for the CDR3 is TGCGCCAGCAGTATACAGGGAGGCAATCAGCCCCAGCATTTT.

The chain recombines TRBV29-1 with TRBJ1-1, with unresolved D. This CDR3 region has 10 residues. Trimming took 3 bases from V and 10 from J, leaving 9 bases between them. Looked up from germline, CDR1 is SQVTM and CDR2 is ANQGSEA. The CDR3 DNA reads TGCAGCGTTGACGAGAGTCGAGCTTTCTTT. Translating gives CSVDESRAFF.

The CDR3 coding sequence is TGTGCCAGCTCTCTCCGGGACAGGATACTTAACACTGAAGCTTTCTTT. It encodes CASSLRDRILNTEAFF. The V gene is TRBV18, the J gene TRBJ1-1, with 8 bases matching TRBD1. The germline CDR1 and CDR2 sequences are KGHSH and LQKENI. J gave up 2 bases and V 6 bases, and 11 bases lay outside the gene matches. This CDR3 region has 16 residues.

The rearrangement links TRBV4-3 to TRBJ2-5; 8 bases match TRBD1. The trim removed 0 bases at V and 7 bases at J, leaving 7 bases unmatched. The CDR3 loop spans 15 amino acids. The germline V gene encodes CDR1 LGHNA and CDR2 YSLEER. The DNA for the CDR3 is TGCGCCAGCAGCCAAGAGTCCGGACAGGGTGGGACCCAGTACTTC. Amino acids: CASSQESGQGGTQYF.

The chain joins TRBV2 to TRBJ2-7; 11 positions match TRBD2. V trimming: 7 bases; J trimming: 2 bases; junction bases outside the gene matches: 10. In germline, CDR1 is SNHLY, CDR2 FYNNEI. CDR3 length equals 16 residues. The CDR3 DNA is TGTGCCAGCACCGGAATGACTAGCGGGGACCCCTACGAGCAGTACTTC. This translates into CASTGMTSGDPYEQYF. Supplemented by reference TRBV2 and TRBJ2-7, the full variable domain reads EPEVTQTPSHQVTQMGQEVILRCVPISNHLYFYWYRQILGQKVEFLVSFYNNEISEKSEIFDDQFSVERPDGSNFTLKIRSTKLEDSAMYFCASTGMTSGDPYEQYFGPGTRLTVT.

The chain is built from TRBV7-2 and TRBJ2-2; D is ambiguous. CDR1 and CDR2 (germline): SGHTA, FQGNSA. The CDR3 loop spans 13 amino acids. The ends were cut back, 1 base at V and 11 bases at J, with 11 bases in the middle. The CDR3 spells CASSLVRLPELFF. The CDR3 nucleotides are TGTGCCAGCAGCTTAGTGAGGCTCCCCGAGCTGTTTTTT.

The chain links TRBV5-6 to TRBJ2-2; D gene uncertain. Germline V gene lookup returns CDR1 SGHDT and CDR2 YYEEEE. The CDR3 has 13 residues. With 2 bases removed from V and 3 bases from J, the gap between germline ends came to 5 bases. CDR3: CASSLGYTGELFF. The CDR3 DNA reads as TGTGCCAGCAGCTTAGGGTACACCGGGGAGCTGTTTTTT.

The sample holds a few counts of this clone. The genes are TRBV4-1 and TRBJ1-6; D not resolved. CDR3 length: 12 amino acids. Looked up from germline, CDR1 is MGHRA and CDR2 is YSYEKL. Trimming cost V 4 bases and J 13 bases, with 11 bases left between them. The CDR3 DNA sequence: TGCGCCAGCAGCCTGCCTAGGTCCCCCCTCCACTTT. This encodes CASSLPRSPLHF.

V gene TRBV28 combines with J gene TRBJ2-7, with 8 bases identical to TRBD1. The trim removed 2 bases at V and 3 bases at J, leaving 6 bases unmatched. CDR1 and CDR2 (germline): MDHEN, SYDVKM. CDR3 length: 15 residues. The CDR3 sequence is CASSLGQGRGYEQYF. As DNA, the CDR3 is TGTGCCAGCAGTTTAGGACAGGGAAGAGGCTACGAGCAGTACTTC.

This clone was picked up one time. The chain carries TRBV7-2 and TRBJ2-2; the D gene is possibly TRBD1 (6 bases). In germline, CDR1 is SGHTA, CDR2 FQGNSA. The CDR3 extends over 14 amino acids. Between the trimmed V and J ends, which lost 5 bases and 7 bases, there was a span of 14 bases. CDR3 protein: CASSRWTESGELFF. The CDR3 bases are TGTGCCAGCAGCCGATGGACAGAGAGCGGGGAGCTGTTTTTT.

The gene calls are TRBV5-4 and TRBJ2-3; 7 bases are a match to TRBD1. The V gene end was trimmed by 4 bases and the J gene end by 0 bases; junction bases not matched to a gene: 11. Looked up from germline, CDR1 is SGHNT and CDR2 is YYREEE (reference sequence). The CDR3 is 17 amino acids. The CDR3 loop reads CASSRWGTATSTDTQYF. The CDR3 DNA follows: TGTGCCAGCAGCAGATGGGGGACAGCGACTAGCACAGATACGCAGTATTTT.

The CDR3 sequence is CASSDDSAGKNLNQPQHF. DNA for the CDR3: TGTGCCAGCAGTGATGATTCGGCAGGGAAAAACCTAAATCAGCCCCAGCATTTT. V is TRBV2 and J is TRBJ1-5, with TRBD1 as a possible D gene (5 bases). Germline CDR1 SNHLY, CDR2 FYNNEI. Deletions cut 3 bases from V and 4 bases from J, with 22 bases between. This CDR3 comprises 18 residues.

The chain couples TRBV27 to TRBJ2-1; 7 bases fit TRBD2. There are 12 residues in the CDR3. Germline V CDR1 and CDR2: MNHEY, SMNVEV (reference sequence). J was trimmed by 8 bases and V by 6 bases; bases with no gene match: 4. The CDR3 protein is CASRPGGDEQFF. Written as DNA, the CDR3 is TGTGCCAGCAGGCCGGGGGGTGATGAGCAGTTCTTC.

This chain connects TRBV11-2 to TRBJ1-1; 7 nucleotides agree with TRBD1. The CDR3 runs 14 residues. Trimming at V came to 5 bases and at J to 5 bases, leaving 8 bases not matched to a gene. CDR1 and CDR2 (germline): SGHAT, FQNNGV. The CDR3 loop reads CASSPNRGGTEAFF. The DNA for the CDR3 is TGTGCCAGCAGCCCCAACAGGGGTGGTACTGAAGCTTTCTTT.

This sequence joins TRBV6-5 and TRBJ1-6, with TRBD1 matching 9 bases. V lost 6 bases, J lost 7 bases, and 4 bases stayed unmatched. The CDR3 runs 14 residues. The germline V gene has CDR1 MNHEY and CDR2 SVGAGI. The CDR3 is CASSSGQGNSPLHF. Here the CDR3 DNA reads TGTGCCAGCAGCTCAGGACAGGGGAATTCACCCCTCCACTTT.

The table lists this clone with a few counts. V gene TRBV28 combines with J gene TRBJ1-1, with D possibly being TRBD1 (5 bases). The CDR3 consists of 16 residues. Germline loops: CDR1 MDHEN, CDR2 SYDVKM. Between the trimmed V and J ends, which lost 2 bases and 0 bases, there was a span of 13 bases. This CDR3 is CASSLPTAPMNTEAFF. The DNA of the CDR3 is TGTGCCAGCAGTTTACCGACAGCCCCCATGAACACTGAAGCTTTCTTT.

The chain joins TRBV11-3 to TRBJ1-1; possibly TRBD1 for D (5 bases). The CDR3 consists of 12 residues. Germline CDR1 reads SGHNT; CDR2 reads YENEEA. Trimming removed 6 bases at V and 3 bases at J, with 8 bases between. CDR3 sequence: CASSRGDTEAFF. For the CDR3, the DNA is TGTGCCAGCAGTAGGGGTGACACTGAAGCTTTCTTT.

The chain recombines TRBV28 with TRBJ2-1; 9 positions match TRBD1. Trimming removed 6 bases from V and 5 bases from J; junction bases left unmatched: 5. The CDR3 covers 14 residues. Germline loops: CDR1 MDHEN, CDR2 SYDVKM. The CDR3 sequence is CASSRQGGNNEQFF. CDR3 in DNA: TGTGCCAGCAGCCGACAGGGGGGTAACAATGAGCAGTTCTTC.

The chain couples TRBV5-1 to TRBJ1-4, with D unclear. V lost 4 bases to trimming and J lost 7 bases, with 14 bases between them. The germline gives CDR1 SGHRS, CDR2 YFSETQ. The CDR3 sequence is 14 residues long. Here the CDR3 reads CASSPGPATEKLFF. The DNA of the CDR3 is TGCGCCAGCAGCCCCGGGCCCGCCACTGAAAAACTGTTTTTT. Full variable domain (missing parts from reference TRBV5-1 and TRBJ1-4): KAGVTQTPRYLIKTRGQQVTLSCSPISGHRSVSWYQQTPGQGLQFLFEYFSETQRNKGNFPGRFSGRQFSNSRSEMNVSTLELGDSALYLCASSPGPATEKLFFGSGTQLSVL.

This clone was seen once. The genes are TRBV7-9 and TRBJ1-5; 9 nucleotides line up with TRBD1. J was trimmed by 6 bases and V by 5 bases; bases with no gene match: 17. The CDR3 is 18 amino acids. Germline loops: CDR1 SEHNR, CDR2 FQNEAQ (reference sequence). The CDR3 DNA sequence: TGTGCCAGCAGCGCATTACTTGGAGGACAGGGGAGAGGTCAGCCCCAGCATTTT. Protein product: CASSALLGGQGRGQPQHF. The complete variable domain, with remaining parts taken from reference TRBV7-9 and TRBJ1-5, reads DTGVSQNPRHKITKRGQNVTFRCDPISEHNRLYWYRQTLGQGPEFLTYFQNEAQLEKSRLLSDRFSAERPKGSFSTLEIQRTEQGDSAMYLCASSALLGGQGRGQPQHFGDGTRLSIL.

The chain carries TRBV7-2 and TRBJ1-2; D gene uncertain. Germline V CDR1 and CDR2: SGHTA, FQGNSA. This CDR3 is 16 amino acids long. Trimming cost V 2 bases and J 8 bases, with 21 bases left between them. The CDR3 reads CASSLNRPDSPRGYTF. DNA for the CDR3: TGTGCCAGCAGCTTAAATCGGCCGGACTCCCCGCGGGGCTACACCTTC.

The genes are TRBV6-5 and TRBJ2-1; perhaps TRBD2 as D (6 bases). The ends were cut back, 7 bases at V and 9 bases at J, with 13 bases in the middle. The CDR3 totals 12 residues. The germline V gene has CDR1 MNHEY and CDR2 SVGAGI. The CDR3 region is CASTKTAGEQFF. DNA of the CDR3: TGTGCCAGCACCAAGACAGCGGGTGAGCAGTTCTTC.